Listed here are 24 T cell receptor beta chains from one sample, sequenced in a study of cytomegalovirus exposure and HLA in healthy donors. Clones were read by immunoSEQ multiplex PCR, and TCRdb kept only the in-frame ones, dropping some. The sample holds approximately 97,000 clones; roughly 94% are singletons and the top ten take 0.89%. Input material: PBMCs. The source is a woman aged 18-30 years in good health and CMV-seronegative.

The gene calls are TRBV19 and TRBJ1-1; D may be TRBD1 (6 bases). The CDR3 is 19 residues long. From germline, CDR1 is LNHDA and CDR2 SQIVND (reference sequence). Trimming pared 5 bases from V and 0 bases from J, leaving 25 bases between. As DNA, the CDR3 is TGTGCCAGTAGTTTCCGGAGACAGGACCCCTCGTTTATGAACACTGAAGCTTTCTTT. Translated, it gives CASSFRRQDPSFMNTEAFF.

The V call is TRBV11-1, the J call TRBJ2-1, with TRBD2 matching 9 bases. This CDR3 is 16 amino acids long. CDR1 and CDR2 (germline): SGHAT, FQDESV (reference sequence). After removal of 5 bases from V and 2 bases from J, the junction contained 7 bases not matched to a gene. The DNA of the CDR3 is TGTGCCAGCAGCCCATTTAGCGGGGGACCCTACAATGAGCAGTTCTTC. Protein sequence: CASSPFSGGPYNEQFF.

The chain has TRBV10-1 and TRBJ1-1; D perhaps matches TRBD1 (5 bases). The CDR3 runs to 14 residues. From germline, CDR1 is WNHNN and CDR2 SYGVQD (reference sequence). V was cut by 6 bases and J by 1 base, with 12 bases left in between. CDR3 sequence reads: CASSLGAGNTEAFF. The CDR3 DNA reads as TGCGCCAGCAGCTTAGGGGCCGGGAACACTGAAGCTTTCTTT.

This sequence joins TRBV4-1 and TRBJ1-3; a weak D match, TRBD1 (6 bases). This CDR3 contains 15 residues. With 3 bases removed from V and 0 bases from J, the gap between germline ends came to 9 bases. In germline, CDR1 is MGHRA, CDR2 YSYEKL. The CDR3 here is CASSQRTASGNTIYF. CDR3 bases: TGCGCCAGCAGCCAGAGGACAGCCTCTGGAAACACCATATATTTT.

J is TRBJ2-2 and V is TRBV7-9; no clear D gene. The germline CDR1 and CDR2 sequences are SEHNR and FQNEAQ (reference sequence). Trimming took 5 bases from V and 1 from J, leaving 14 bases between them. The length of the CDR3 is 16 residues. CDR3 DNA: TGTGCCAGCAGCCCCACAATGGGCCTGAACACCGGGGAGCTGTTTTTT. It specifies CASSPTMGLNTGELFF.

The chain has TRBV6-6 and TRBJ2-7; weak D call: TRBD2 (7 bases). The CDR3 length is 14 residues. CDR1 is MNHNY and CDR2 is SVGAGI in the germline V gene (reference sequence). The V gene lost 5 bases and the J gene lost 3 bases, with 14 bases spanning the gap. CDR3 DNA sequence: TGTGCCAGCAGTCACAGGGACTACCACTACGAGCAGTACTTC. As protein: CASSHRDYHYEQYF.

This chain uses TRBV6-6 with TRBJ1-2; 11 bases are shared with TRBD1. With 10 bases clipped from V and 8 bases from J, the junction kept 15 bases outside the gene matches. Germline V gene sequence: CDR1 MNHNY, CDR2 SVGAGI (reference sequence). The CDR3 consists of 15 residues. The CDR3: CANSYGGQGAGGYTF. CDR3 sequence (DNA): TGTGCCAACTCATATGGTGGACAGGGGGCGGGAGGCTACACCTTC.

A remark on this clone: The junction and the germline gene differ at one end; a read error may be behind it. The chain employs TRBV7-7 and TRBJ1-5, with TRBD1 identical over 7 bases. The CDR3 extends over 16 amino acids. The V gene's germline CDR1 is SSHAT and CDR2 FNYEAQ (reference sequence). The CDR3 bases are TGTGCTAGCAGCACCGGGACAGCTACCGACAATCAGCCCCAGCATTTT. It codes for CASSTGTATDNQPQHF.

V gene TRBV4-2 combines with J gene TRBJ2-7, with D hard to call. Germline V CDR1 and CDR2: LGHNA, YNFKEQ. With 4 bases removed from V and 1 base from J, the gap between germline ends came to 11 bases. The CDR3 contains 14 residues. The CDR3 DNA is TGTGCCAGCAGCCCAGTGGGCAGTTCCTACGAGCAGTACTTC. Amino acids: CASSPVGSSYEQYF.

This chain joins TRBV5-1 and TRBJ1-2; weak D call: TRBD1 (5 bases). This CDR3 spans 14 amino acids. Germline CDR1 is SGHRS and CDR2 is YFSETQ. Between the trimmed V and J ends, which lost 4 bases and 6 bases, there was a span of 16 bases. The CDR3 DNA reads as TGCGCCAGCAGCGAACAGGACACCGGCGATGGCTACACCTTC. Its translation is CASSEQDTGDGYTF.

This CDR3 reads CASSLTSGVREQFF. For the CDR3, the DNA is TGCGCCAGCAGCCTGACCTCAGGGGTACGGGAGCAGTTCTTC. The V gene is TRBV5-1, the J gene TRBJ2-1, with a weak D call TRBD1 (6 bases). This CDR3 comprises 14 residues. V was cut by 4 bases and J by 10 bases, with 18 bases left in between. The germline CDR1 and CDR2 sequences are SGHRS and YFSETQ.

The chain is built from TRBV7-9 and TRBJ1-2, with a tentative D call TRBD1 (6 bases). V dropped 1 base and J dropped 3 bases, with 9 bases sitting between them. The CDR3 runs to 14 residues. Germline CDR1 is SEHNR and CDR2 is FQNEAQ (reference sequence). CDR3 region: CASSLGAGDYGYTF. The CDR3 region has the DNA TGTGCCAGCAGCTTAGGGGCAGGGGACTATGGCTACACCTTC. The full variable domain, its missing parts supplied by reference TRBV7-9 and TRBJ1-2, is DTGVSQNPRHKITKRGQNVTFRCDPISEHNRLYWYRQTLGQGPEFLTYFQNEAQLEKSRLLSDRFSAERPKGSFSTLEIQRTEQGDSAMYLCASSLGAGDYGYTFGSGTRLTVV.

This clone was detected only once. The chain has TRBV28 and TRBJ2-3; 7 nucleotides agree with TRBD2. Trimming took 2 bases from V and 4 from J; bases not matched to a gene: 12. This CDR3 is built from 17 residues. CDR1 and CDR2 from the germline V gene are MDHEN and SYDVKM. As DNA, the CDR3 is TGTGCCAGCAGTTTACCTTTTGGCGGGAGTCCCCCAGATACGCAGTATTTT. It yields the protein CASSLPFGGSPPDTQYF.

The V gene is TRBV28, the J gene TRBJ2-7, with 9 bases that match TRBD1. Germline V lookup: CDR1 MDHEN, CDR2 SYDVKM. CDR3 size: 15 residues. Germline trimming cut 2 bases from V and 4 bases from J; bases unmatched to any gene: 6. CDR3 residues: CASSLPGQGPYEQYF. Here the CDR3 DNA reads TGTGCCAGCAGTTTACCGGGACAGGGCCCGTACGAGCAGTACTTC. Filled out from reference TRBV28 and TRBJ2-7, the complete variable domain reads DVKVTQSSRYLVKRTGEKVFLECVQDMDHENMFWYRQDPGLGLRLIYFSYDVKMKEKGDIPEGYSVSREKKERFSLILESASTNQTSMYLCASSLPGQGPYEQYFGPGTRLTVT.

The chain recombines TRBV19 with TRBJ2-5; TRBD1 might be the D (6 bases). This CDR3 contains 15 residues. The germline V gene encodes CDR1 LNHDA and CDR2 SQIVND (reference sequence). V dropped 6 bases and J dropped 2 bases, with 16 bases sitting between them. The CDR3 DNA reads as TGTGCCAGTAGCATCGTGGCAGGGGAACAAGAGACCCAGTACTTC. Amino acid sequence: CASSIVAGEQETQYF.

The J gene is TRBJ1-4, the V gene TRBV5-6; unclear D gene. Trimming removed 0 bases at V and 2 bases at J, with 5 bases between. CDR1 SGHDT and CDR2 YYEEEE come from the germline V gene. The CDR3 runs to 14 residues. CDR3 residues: CASSLGQTNEKLFF. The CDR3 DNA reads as TGTGCCAGCAGCTTGGGGCAGACTAATGAAAAACTGTTTTTT. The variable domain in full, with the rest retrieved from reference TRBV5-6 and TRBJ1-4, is DAGVTQSPTHLIKTRGQQVTLRCSPKSGHDTVSWYQQALGQGPQFIFQYYEEEERQRGNFPDRFSGHQFPNYSSELNVNALLLGDSALYLCASSLGQTNEKLFFGSGTQLSVL.

The DNA of the CDR3 is TGTGCCAGCAGTTTTCAGACAGGGGGCTCCTACGAGCAGTACTTC. It encodes CASSFQTGGSYEQYF. The V gene is TRBV27, the J gene TRBJ2-7; TRBD1 aligns across 9 bases. With V trimmed by 3 bases and J by 0 bases, 3 bases remained unmatched. Germline V gives CDR1 MNHEY, CDR2 SMNVEV (reference sequence). The CDR3 runs to 15 residues.

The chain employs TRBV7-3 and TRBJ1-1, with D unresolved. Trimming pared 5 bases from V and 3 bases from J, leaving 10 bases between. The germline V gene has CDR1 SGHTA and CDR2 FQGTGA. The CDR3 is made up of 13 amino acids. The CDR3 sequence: CASSRQRDTEAFF. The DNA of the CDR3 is TGTGCCAGCAGCAGACAACGAGACACTGAAGCTTTCTTT.

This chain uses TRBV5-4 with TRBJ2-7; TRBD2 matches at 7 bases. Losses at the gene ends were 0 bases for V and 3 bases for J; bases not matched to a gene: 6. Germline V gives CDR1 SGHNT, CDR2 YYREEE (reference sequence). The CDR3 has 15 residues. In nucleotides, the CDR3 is TGTGCCAGCAGCTTGGACGGAGGGAGGGGCTACGAGCAGTACTTC. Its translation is CASSLDGGRGYEQYF.

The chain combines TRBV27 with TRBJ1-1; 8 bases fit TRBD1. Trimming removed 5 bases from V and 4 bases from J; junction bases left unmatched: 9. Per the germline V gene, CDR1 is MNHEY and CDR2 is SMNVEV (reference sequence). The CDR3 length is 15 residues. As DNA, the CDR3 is TGTGCCAGCAGTGCTCTGACAGGGGTGGGCACTGAAGCTTTCTTT. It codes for CASSALTGVGTEAFF.

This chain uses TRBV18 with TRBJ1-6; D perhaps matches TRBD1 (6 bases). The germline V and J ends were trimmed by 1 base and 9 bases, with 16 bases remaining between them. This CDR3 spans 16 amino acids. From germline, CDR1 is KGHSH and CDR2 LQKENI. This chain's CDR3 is CASSPLDRTMGSPLHF. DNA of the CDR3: TGTGCCAGCTCACCACTGGACAGAACCATGGGTTCACCCCTCCACTTT.

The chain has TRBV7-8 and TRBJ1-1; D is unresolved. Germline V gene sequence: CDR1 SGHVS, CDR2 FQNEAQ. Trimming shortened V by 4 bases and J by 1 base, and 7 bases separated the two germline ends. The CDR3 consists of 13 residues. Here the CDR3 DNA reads TGTGCCAGCAGCTCCGCCGGGAACACTGAAGCTTTCTTT. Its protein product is CASSSAGNTEAFF.

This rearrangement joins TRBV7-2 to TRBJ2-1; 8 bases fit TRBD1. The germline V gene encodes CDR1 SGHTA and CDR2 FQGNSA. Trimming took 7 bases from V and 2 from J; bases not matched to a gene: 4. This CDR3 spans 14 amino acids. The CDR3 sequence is CASTRDRTYNEQFF. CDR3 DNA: TGTGCCAGCACCAGGGACAGGACCTACAATGAGCAGTTCTTC. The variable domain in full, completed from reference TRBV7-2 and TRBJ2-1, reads GAGVSQSPSNKVTEKGKDVELRCDPISGHTALYWYRQSLGQGLEFLIYFQGNSAPDKSGLPSDRFSAERTGGSVSTLTIQRTQQEDSAVYLCASTRDRTYNEQFFGPGTRLTVL.

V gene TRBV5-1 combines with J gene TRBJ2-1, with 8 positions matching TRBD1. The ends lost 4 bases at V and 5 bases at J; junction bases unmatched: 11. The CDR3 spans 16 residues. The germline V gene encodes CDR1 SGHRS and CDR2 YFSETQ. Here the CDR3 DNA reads TGCGCCAGCAGCCTTCAACCGGGACAGGTGAACAATGAGCAGTTCTTC. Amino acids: CASSLQPGQVNNEQFF. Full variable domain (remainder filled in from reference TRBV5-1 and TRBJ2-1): KAGVTQTPRYLIKTRGQQVTLSCSPISGHRSVSWYQQTPGQGLQFLFEYFSETQRNKGNFPGRFSGRQFSNSRSEMNVSTLELGDSALYLCASSLQPGQVNNEQFFGPGTRLTVL.